The 25 T cell receptor beta chains presented below share a single source sample, sequenced in a study of read filtering for tumor transcriptome and immune sequencing (dated by TCRdb to the early 2020s). Sequencing took place on an Illumina HiSeq 4000. The Immunoverse kit was used to build TCR libraries from roughly 0.4 ug RNA, with molecular barcoded adaptors covering alpha/delta and beta/gamma chains. TCRdb reprocessed the public reads (quality trimming at Q25 with fastp, clone calling with MiXCR) and kept in-frame beta chains. Here each entry gathers all rows of one CDR3 protein and keeps the most common genes and DNA. A total of 100,000 to 150,000 distinct CDR3 sequences appear in this sample, 10% to 15% of them only once. The top ten constitute 11% of the sample. The sequenced sample was a population of CD138-negative cells sorted from bone marrow. The cell subset or site label of this sample denotes: bone marrow mononuclear cells depleted of CD138+ plasma/myeloma cells by negative magnetic selection. These receptors were taken from a donor older than 35 with multiple myeloma.

V is TRBV5-4 and J is TRBJ1-4, with D uncertain. V dropped 0 bases and J dropped 4 bases, with 7 bases sitting between them. Looked up from germline, CDR1 is SGHNT and CDR2 is YYREEE (reference sequence). This CDR3 comprises 14 residues. CDR3 residues: CASSLAAVNEKLFF. DNA of the CDR3: TGTGCCAGCAGCTTGGCTGCCGTTAATGAAAAACTGTTTTTT.

This clonotype appeared a few times. A read error may be the cause here, since a much bigger clone is one base away. The CDR3 does not close with the conserved phenylalanine or tryptophan, likely indicating a read error. The V gene is TRBV7-2, the J gene TRBJ2-2, with D perhaps assigned TRBD1 or TRBD2 (5 bases each). The CDR3 is 14 amino acids. The ends were cut back, 1 base at V and 6 bases at J, with 9 bases in the middle. The V gene's germline CDR1 is SGHTA and CDR2 FQGNSA. CDR3 residues: CASSLEGTAGELFI. The CDR3 DNA follows: TGTGCCAGCAGCTTAGAAGGGACGGCCGGGGAGCTGTTTATT.

This clonotype was seen ten or more times. The chain couples TRBV7-2 to TRBJ2-1; D is uncertain. Germline loops: CDR1 SGHTA, CDR2 FQGNSA. The CDR3 is made up of 12 amino acids. Trimming took off 7 bases at V and 9 bases at J, with 13 bases between the two ends. Here the CDR3 DNA reads TGTGCCAGCACCCGAAACGGTGTTGAGCAGTTCTTC. It translates to CASTRNGVEQFF.

This clonotype has ten or more counts. The chain carries TRBV23-1 and TRBJ2-1; 7 bases align to TRBD1. TRBV23-1 belongs to the ORF category, with a function that is uncertain. Unmatched junction bases numbered 8, after V lost 3 bases and J lost 6 bases. CDR3 length: 15 amino acids. The DNA for the CDR3 is TGCGCCAGCAGTCATAGACAGGGTCTGGGCAATGAGCAGTTCTTC. It specifies CASSHRQGLGNEQFF.

With regard to this clonotype: A much larger clone differs by one base, so this may be a read error. The rearrangement joins TRBV5-4 to TRBJ2-3, with D tentatively TRBD2 (6 bases). The CDR3 is 15 residues long. CDR1 and CDR2 from the germline V gene are SGHNT and YYREEE (reference sequence). Written as DNA, the CDR3 is TGTGCCAGCAGCCTAGCGCTTTCTAGCACAGATACGCTGTATTTT. Translating gives CASSLALSSTDTLYF. Supplemented by reference TRBV5-4 and TRBJ2-3, the full variable domain reads ETGVTQSPTHLIKTRGQQVTLRCSSQSGHNTVSWYQQALGQGPQFIFQYYREEENGRGNFPPRFSGLQFPNYSSELNVNALELDDSALYLCASSLALSSTDTLYFGPGTRLTVL.

This clonotype was observed at least ten times. Here the CDR3 reads CAISVPDYNEQFF. The CDR3 coding sequence is TGTGCCATCAGTGTCCCTGATTACAATGAGCAGTTCTTC. The V and J genes are TRBV10-3 and TRBJ2-1, with no clear D. Deletions cut 4 bases from V and 4 bases from J, with 8 bases between. The CDR3 sequence is 13 residues long. In germline, CDR1 is ENHRY, CDR2 SYGVKD.

As regards this clonotype: This may stem from a read error, because a much larger clone lies one nucleotide away. Without the conserved terminal phenylalanine or tryptophan, this CDR3 likely stems from a read error. This chain joins TRBV29-1 and TRBJ2-7; possible D gene TRBD1, 6 bases. V lost 8 bases, J lost 2 bases, and 31 bases lay in between. The V gene's germline CDR1 is SQVTM and CDR2 ANQGSEA. The CDR3 is 18 amino acids. For the CDR3, the DNA is TGCAGCCCACAAGGTATCGTCAAACCGGGACACCACCCCTACGAGCAGTACCTC. It translates to CSPQGIVKPGHHPYEQYL.

On this clonotype: At one boundary the junction diverges from the germline segment, which might be a read error. The chain's CDR3 is CASSLNPGLAGGPYEQFF. CDR3 DNA: TGCGCCAGCAGTCTAAACCCGGGACTAGCGGGAGGGCCGTATGAGCAGTTCTTC. The chain is built from TRBV3-1 and TRBJ2-1; 16 bases align to TRBD2. The germline gives CDR1 LGHDT, CDR2 YNNKEL (reference sequence). The CDR3 has 18 residues.

The table lists this clonotype with many counts. The rearrangement joins TRBV14 to TRBJ1-6; the D is unclear. Germline V gene lookup returns CDR1 SGHDN and CDR2 FVKESK. Trimming cost V 0 bases and J 10 bases, with 4 bases left between them. This CDR3 is 12 amino acids long. CDR3 in amino acids: CASSQEGSPLHF. CDR3 nucleotide sequence: TGTGCCAGCAGCCAAGAAGGCTCACCCCTCCACTTT.

Concerning this clonotype itself: This likely stems from a read error, as it lies one base from a far larger clone. The V gene is TRBV7-2, the J gene TRBJ2-1, with 10 bases lining up with TRBD2. Germline assignment: CDR1 SGHTA and CDR2 FQGNSA. This CDR3 region has 14 residues. The CDR3 region has the DNA TGTGCCGGCAGCCGGACTAGCGGAACTATGGAGCAGTTCTTC. It yields the protein CAGSRTSGTMEQFF.

This clonotype was observed many times. V usage is TRBV7-2 and J usage is TRBJ2-7; 9 positions match TRBD1. Germline CDR1 is SGHTA and CDR2 is FQGNSA. This CDR3 is built from 14 residues. The J segment lost 4 bases and the V segment lost 4 bases, leaving 5 bases of the junction unmatched. This CDR3 reads CASSSRDRVYEQYF. DNA for the CDR3: TGTGCCAGCAGCTCCCGGGACAGGGTTTACGAGCAGTACTTC.

Only one count was recorded for this clonotype. Relative to the germline gene, one junction end is altered; a read error may explain this. The chain has TRBV6-1 and TRBJ1-1; D is uncertain. Looked up from germline, CDR1 is MNHNS and CDR2 is SASEGT. The CDR3 has 14 amino acids. The CDR3 DNA sequence: TGTGCCAGCAGTTTTTATTCCCCGGTGCAAGAAGCCTTCTTT. This sequence encodes CASSFYSPVQEAFF.

As for this clonotype: A much bigger clone sits one base away, suggesting this may be a read error. The rearrangement joins TRBV7-3 to TRBJ2-2; weak D call: TRBD2 (6 bases). Trimming cost V 8 bases and J 7 bases, with 23 bases left between them. CDR1 and CDR2 from the germline V gene are SGHTA and FQGTGA. The CDR3 length is 16 residues. The CDR3 DNA is TGTGCCAGCGGCTCCCAGGGAGGCAGGGAAGGCGGGGAGCTGTTTTTT. The encoded protein is CASGSQGGREGGELFF. Filled out from reference TRBV7-3 and TRBJ2-2, the complete variable domain reads GAGVSQTPSNKVTEKGKYVELRCDPISGHTALYWYRQSLGQGPEFLIYFQGTGAADDSGLPNDRFFAVRPEGSVSTLKIQRTERGDSAVYLCASGSQGGREGGELFFGEGSRLTVL.

This clonotype occurred many times. The V call is TRBV29-1, the J call TRBJ2-5, with 10 bases aligning to TRBD1. Per the germline V gene, CDR1 is SQVTM and CDR2 is ANQGSEA. CDR3 length: 13 amino acids. Trimming took 7 bases from V and 1 from J; bases not matched to a gene: 3. This CDR3 reads CSADRGIQETQYF. CDR3 DNA sequence: TGCAGCGCGGACAGGGGGATCCAAGAGACCCAGTACTTC.

In this sample, this clonotype turned up many times. The chain is built from TRBV5-1 and TRBJ2-1; unclear D gene. Trimming removed 3 bases at V and 5 bases at J, with 12 bases between. This CDR3 region has 14 residues. Germline loops: CDR1 SGHRS, CDR2 YFSETQ. In DNA form, the CDR3 reads TGCGCCAGCAGCTGGGTCGGCGCCAACAATGAGCAGTTCTTC. Its translation: CASSWVGANNEQFF.

Comments on this clonotype: Given a much more abundant clone one base away, this may be a read error. CDR3 sequence reads: CSAGVGALNYGYTF. CDR3 nucleotides: TGCAGTGCTGGGGTCGGGGCTCTGAACTATGGCTACACCTTC. V is TRBV20-1 and J is TRBJ1-2; D is perhaps TRBD1 (5 bases). CDR1 is DFQATT and CDR2 is SNEGSKA in the germline V gene (reference sequence). Trimming removed 5 bases at V and 2 bases at J, with 15 bases between. The length of the CDR3 is 14 residues.

This clonotype has at least ten counts. The J gene is TRBJ2-2, the V gene TRBV7-2; no clear D gene. Trimming cost V 1 base and J 0 bases, with 6 bases left between them. The CDR3 has 15 amino acids. CDR1 SGHTA and CDR2 FQGNSA come from the germline V gene. CDR3 region: CASSLVVTNTGELFF. The CDR3 DNA follows: TGTGCCAGCAGCTTAGTGGTAACGAACACCGGGGAGCTGTTTTTT.

This clonotype was picked up many times. J is TRBJ2-7 and V is TRBV5-1, with D perhaps given as TRBD1 or TRBD2 (5 bases each). Per the germline V gene, CDR1 is SGHRS and CDR2 is YFSETQ. The V end lost 4 bases, the J end lost 0 bases, and 11 bases lay between the germline ends. The CDR3 length is 14 residues. The CDR3: CASSRDGSSYEQYF. The CDR3 DNA is TGCGCCAGCAGCAGGGACGGAAGCTCCTACGAGCAGTACTTC.

This clonotype appeared many times. The chain employs TRBV28 and TRBJ2-6, with a weak D call TRBD1 (6 bases). The CDR3 loop spans 16 amino acids. The germline V and J ends were trimmed by 6 bases and 2 bases, with 14 bases remaining between them. Germline V CDR1 and CDR2: MDHEN, SYDVKM. CDR3 region: CASRPTGLPGANVLTF. CDR3 DNA sequence: TGTGCCAGCAGGCCTACAGGGCTCCCTGGGGCCAACGTCCTGACTTTC. Drawing the rest from reference TRBV28 and TRBJ2-6, the complete variable domain is DVKVTQSSRYLVKRTGEKVFLECVQDMDHENMFWYRQDPGLGLRLIYFSYDVKMKEKGDIPEGYSVSREKKERFSLILESASTNQTSMYLCASRPTGLPGANVLTFGAGSRLTVL.

This clonotype was seen only a few times. Given a much more abundant clone one base away, this may be a read error. The gene calls are TRBV11-1 and TRBJ1-1, with D perhaps TRBD1 (5 bases). The V and J ends lost 1 base and 6 bases respectively, with 15 bases between them. This CDR3 spans 15 amino acids. The germline V gene has CDR1 SGHAT and CDR2 FQDESV (reference sequence). Written as DNA, the CDR3 is TGTGCCAGCAGCTTAGATGGCCGGAGGGGCGCTGAAGCTTTCTTT. This translates into CASSLDGRRGAEAFF.

This chain uses TRBV6-6 with TRBJ1-2; weak D call: TRBD1 (6 bases). V lost 10 bases to trimming and J lost 2 bases, with 17 bases between them. The CDR3 length is 14 residues. Germline CDR1 is MNHNY and CDR2 is SVGAGI (reference sequence). The CDR3 bases are TGTGCCACTACATTTAGGACAGACAACTATGGCTACACCTTC. This sequence encodes CATTFRTDNYGYTF.

This clonotype was counted many times. The chain combines TRBV18 with TRBJ2-1; the D is unclear. The CDR3 extends over 14 amino acids. Germline-derived CDR1 and CDR2 are KGHSH and LQKENI. The V end was cut by 6 bases, the J end by 8 bases, with 17 bases between. The CDR3 nucleotides are TGTGCCAGCTCTAGGAGAGGAGATCTGGATGAGCAGTTCTTC. Translated: CASSRRGDLDEQFF.

The chain is built from TRBV7-2 and TRBJ1-4; maybe TRBD1 (5 bases). The V and J ends lost 5 bases and 6 bases respectively, with 16 bases between them. The CDR3 runs 15 residues. Looked up from germline, CDR1 is SGHTA and CDR2 is FQGNSA. The CDR3 bases are TGTGCCAGCAGCCGCGAAGGGACCCACTATGAAAAACTGTTTTTT. Translating gives CASSREGTHYEKLFF.

There are many counts of this clonotype. The V call is TRBV20-1, the J call TRBJ2-7, with 8 bases fitting TRBD2. CDR1 is DFQATT, CDR2 SNEGSKA, per germline (reference sequence). The trim removed 6 bases at V and 2 bases at J, leaving 18 bases unmatched. This CDR3 has 17 amino acids. The CDR3 sequence: CSAPGLVRSQVTYEQYF. Here the CDR3 DNA reads TGCAGTGCCCCGGGACTAGTTCGCTCCCAGGTAACCTACGAGCAGTACTTC.

This clonotype was seen ten or more times. The chain employs TRBV2 and TRBJ2-6; 7 bases fit TRBD1. With V trimmed by 6 bases and J by 4 bases, 3 bases remained unmatched. There are 14 residues in the CDR3. CDR1 SNHLY and CDR2 FYNNEI come from the germline V gene. The CDR3, as DNA: TGTGCCAGCAGGACGGGACAGGGGGCCAACGTCCTGACTTTC. It codes for CASRTGQGANVLTF.